Following are 28 T cell receptor beta chains from one sample sequenced in a study of OX40 agonist ivuxolimab in advanced cancers. Repertoires were generated with immunoSEQ multiplex PCR, while TCRdb's copy carries only in-frame clones and drops some. Of 85,000 to 120,000 clones detected, 90% appear once; the ten largest clones hold 0.4% to 0.6%. The sample in question was CD4+ or CD8+ T cells sorted from blood, obtained in a trial of the OX40 agonist ivuxolimab. These receptors were collected from an adult with an advanced solid tumor such as melanoma, head and neck, liver or kidney cancer.

V is TRBV7-8 and J is TRBJ1-2; a possible D gene is TRBD1 (5 bases). CDR1 SGHVS and CDR2 FQNEAQ come from the germline V gene. This CDR3 spans 13 amino acids. V dropped 4 bases and J dropped 6 bases, with 12 bases sitting between them. The CDR3 loop is CASSSGLNDGYTF. CDR3 bases: TGTGCCAGCAGCTCAGGGCTCAACGATGGCTACACCTTC.

The chain joins TRBV28 to TRBJ2-3; the D gene could be TRBD1 or TRBD2 (5 bases each). The CDR3 has 17 amino acids. Germline V gene sequence: CDR1 MDHEN, CDR2 SYDVKM. Trimming took 3 bases from V and 0 from J, leaving 16 bases between them. The CDR3 region is CASSLSGHSSSTDTQYF. CDR3 bases: TGTGCCAGCAGTTTGTCGGGGCACAGCTCTAGCACAGATACGCAGTATTTT.

V is TRBV6-4 and J is TRBJ2-3; 9 bases match TRBD2. After removal of 0 bases from V and 6 bases from J, the junction contained 4 bases not matched to a gene. Germline V gene lookup returns CDR1 MRHNA and CDR2 SNTAGT. CDR3 length: 15 amino acids. The DNA of the CDR3 is TGTGCCAGCAGTGACTCGAGCGGGGGGAGGGATACGCAGTATTTT. Its translation: CASSDSSGGRDTQYF.

The chain links TRBV6-1 to TRBJ1-2, with TRBD1 matching over 9 bases. This CDR3 region has 15 residues. The V gene's germline CDR1 is MNHNS and CDR2 SASEGT. Germline trimming cut 7 bases from V and 4 bases from J; bases unmatched to any gene: 10. CDR3 protein: CASTSGQGAFYGYTF. CDR3 DNA: TGTGCCAGCACCTCGGGACAGGGCGCCTTCTATGGCTACACCTTC.

This clone has only one observation. The chain combines TRBV21-1 with TRBJ2-1; no check of the table's D call, TRBD2, against the DNA was made. TRBV21-1 constitutes a pseudogene. The CDR3 is 16 amino acids. The CDR3 bases are TGTGCCAGCAGCCTCAAATGTAAGCCTTCCTACAATGAGCAGTTCTTC. Protein: CASSLKCKPSYNEQFF.

The chain couples TRBV5-5 to TRBJ2-4, with D possibly TRBD2 on 6 matching bases. V lost 4 bases to trimming and J lost 0 bases, with 14 bases between them. CDR1 is SGHKS, CDR2 YYEKEE, per germline (reference sequence). This CDR3 region has 16 residues. The chain's CDR3 is CASSPGRGVAKNIQYF. CDR3 DNA sequence: TGTGCCAGCAGCCCTGGACGCGGGGTAGCCAAAAACATTCAGTACTTC.

The rearrangement joins TRBV7-9 to TRBJ1-1; D is uncertain. Trimming pared 4 bases from V and 2 bases from J, leaving 17 bases between. Germline values: CDR1 SEHNR, CDR2 FQNEAQ (reference sequence). CDR3 length: 16 amino acids. CDR3 DNA: TGTGCCAGCAGCTCCGGAGGTGGGCGGAAAAACACTGAAGCTTTCTTT. Residues: CASSSGGGRKNTEAFF.

This clone was seen a handful of times. V gene TRBV9 combines with J gene TRBJ1-1; no firm D call. This CDR3 has 15 amino acids. Germline CDR1 and CDR2: SGDLS and YYNGEE. The V gene lost 2 bases and the J gene lost 0 bases, with 11 bases spanning the gap. CDR3: CASSVDGELNTEAFF. The CDR3, as DNA: TGTGCCAGCAGCGTCGATGGGGAATTGAACACTGAAGCTTTCTTT.

V gene TRBV6-5 combines with J gene TRBJ2-1, with 12 bases that match TRBD2. Germline V gene data show CDR1 as MNHEY and CDR2 as SVGAGI. J was trimmed by 14 bases and V by 8 bases; bases with no gene match: 10. CDR3 length equals 13 residues. The CDR3 here is CASRLAGGIIEFF. CDR3 sequence (DNA): TGTGCCAGCCGGCTAGCGGGGGGGATAATCGAGTTCTTC.

The V and J genes are TRBV2 and TRBJ2-2; 10 bases line up with TRBD2. The CDR3 has 15 residues. Trimming took 5 bases from V and 3 from J; bases not matched to a gene: 3. Germline CDR1 and CDR2: SNHLY and FYNNEI. For the CDR3, the DNA is TGTGCCAGCAGTAGGACTAGCGGATACACCGGGGAGCTGTTTTTT. The encoded protein is CASSRTSGYTGELFF.

The chain has TRBV7-8 and TRBJ1-2; D is ambiguous. This CDR3 is built from 17 residues. CDR1 is SGHVS, CDR2 FQNEAQ, per germline. Trimming stripped 0 bases from V and 6 bases from J, with 20 bases between. Here the CDR3 reads CASSLARVLLGIHGYTF. The CDR3 nucleotides read TGTGCCAGCAGCTTAGCAAGGGTACTTTTGGGAATTCATGGCTACACCTTC.

This sequence joins TRBV10-3 and TRBJ2-5, with D unclear. The V gene lost 6 bases and the J gene lost 1 base, with 9 bases spanning the gap. Germline V gene data show CDR1 as ENHRY and CDR2 as SYGVKD. This CDR3 has 13 amino acids. This chain's CDR3 is CAIRDGGQETQYF. CDR3 nucleotides: TGTGCCATCAGAGATGGCGGCCAAGAGACCCAGTACTTC.

The V and J genes are TRBV2 and TRBJ2-5; D may be TRBD1 (6 bases). The CDR3 loop spans 14 amino acids. The germline gives CDR1 SNHLY, CDR2 FYNNEI. The V end was cut by 6 bases, the J end by 3 bases, with 14 bases between. The CDR3 here is CASSGQLTKETQYF. The DNA for the CDR3 is TGTGCCAGCAGCGGACAGCTAACTAAAGAGACCCAGTACTTC.

The V gene is TRBV18, the J gene TRBJ1-2; D call uncertain. Germline CDR1 is KGHSH and CDR2 is LQKENI. V was pared by 3 bases and J by 4 bases, with 15 bases between. The CDR3 loop spans 15 amino acids. The DNA of the CDR3 is TGTGCCAGCTCACCCCAAGAGGGTTTGGCCTATGGCTACACCTTC. Protein product: CASSPQEGLAYGYTF.

This chain connects TRBV5-1 to TRBJ2-1; 7 positions agree with TRBD1. V gave up 2 bases and J gave up 4 bases; unmatched junction bases: 3. The CDR3 loop spans 14 amino acids. Germline-derived CDR1 and CDR2 are SGHRS and YFSETQ. CDR3 sequence: CASSLRQGYNEQFF. CDR3 nucleotide sequence: TGCGCCAGCAGCTTACGACAGGGATACAATGAGCAGTTCTTC.

The chain is built from TRBV2 and TRBJ2-5; 7 bases agree with TRBD1. The CDR3 sequence is 13 residues long. Germline V lookup: CDR1 SNHLY, CDR2 FYNNEI. Trimming at V came to 6 bases and at J to 1 base, leaving 2 bases not matched to a gene. CDR3 sequence: CASRRDSQETQYF. CDR3 nucleotide sequence: TGTGCCAGCAGAAGGGACAGCCAAGAGACCCAGTACTTC.

CDR3 nucleotide sequence: TGTGCCAGCAGCTTAGACAGCAACACTGAAGCTTTCTTT. Translated, it gives CASSLDSNTEAFF. This chain uses TRBV7-9 with TRBJ1-1; D is uncertain. The germline V gene has CDR1 SEHNR and CDR2 FQNEAQ (reference sequence). Trimming shortened V by 1 base and J by 2 bases, and 5 bases separated the two germline ends. This CDR3 has 13 residues.

Of note for this clone: At one end, the junction sequence differs from germline, possibly due to a read error. The chain recombines TRBV9 with TRBJ2-5; D is possibly TRBD1 or TRBD2 (5 bases each). The CDR3 consists of 14 residues. CDR1 and CDR2 (germline): SGDLS, YYNGEE. The CDR3 protein is CASSASRDQETQYF. The DNA of the CDR3 is TGTGCCAGCAGCGCGAGCAGGGACCAGGAGACCCAGTACTTC.

The chain employs TRBV5-5 and TRBJ2-2, with 7 bases matching TRBD2. The CDR3 has 16 amino acids. Germline loops: CDR1 SGHKS, CDR2 YYEKEE (reference sequence). Unmatched junction bases numbered 13, after V lost 4 bases and J lost 7 bases. The CDR3 DNA follows: TGTGCCAGCAGCCCCGGACTAGGGCAACGAAGCGGGGAGCTGTTTTTT. Translating it yields CASSPGLGQRSGELFF.

The rearrangement links TRBV6-4 to TRBJ2-6; TRBD2 matches 13 bases. Germline V gene data show CDR1 as MRHNA and CDR2 as SNTAGT. Trimming removed 6 bases from V and 0 bases from J; junction bases left unmatched: 8. The CDR3 runs 19 residues. The DNA of the CDR3 is TGTGCCAGCAGCGAAATGGGACTAGCGGGGTCCTCTGGGGCCAACGTCCTGACTTTC. This gives the protein CASSEMGLAGSSGANVLTF.

The chain is built from TRBV9 and TRBJ2-2; D gene ambiguous. CDR1 SGDLS and CDR2 YYNGEE come from the germline V gene. The CDR3 contains 13 residues. The germline V and J ends were trimmed by 3 bases and 5 bases, with 8 bases remaining between them. In DNA, the CDR3 is TGTGCCAGCAGCGGGGTGGGAACCGGGGAGCTGTTTTTT. As protein: CASSGVGTGELFF.

The chain carries TRBV7-2 and TRBJ2-2, with 7 bases lining up with TRBD2. With 5 bases clipped from V and 7 bases from J, the junction kept 7 bases outside the gene matches. This CDR3 spans 14 amino acids. Germline CDR1 reads SGHTA; CDR2 reads FQGNSA. This CDR3 reads CASSRDYQVGELFF. The CDR3 DNA follows: TGTGCCAGCAGCCGGGACTACCAGGTCGGGGAGCTGTTTTTT.

The rearrangement joins TRBV7-2 to TRBJ2-7; 11 nucleotides agree with TRBD2. Germline CDR1 SGHTA, CDR2 FQGNSA. V dropped 3 bases and J dropped 4; count of bases not matched to a gene: 8. The length of the CDR3 is 16 residues. Here the CDR3 reads CASSFHIAGGIYEQYF. The CDR3 DNA follows: TGTGCCAGCAGCTTCCATATAGCGGGGGGGATTTACGAGCAGTACTTC.

This chain uses TRBV6-5 with TRBJ1-6, with 10 positions matching TRBD1. Germline V lookup: CDR1 MNHEY, CDR2 SVGAGI. Trimming removed 6 bases from V and 10 bases from J; junction bases left unmatched: 9. The CDR3 is made up of 15 amino acids. The CDR3 DNA follows: TGTGCCAGCAGCAACACCGGGACAGGGGTATCACCCCTCCACTTT. It codes for CASSNTGTGVSPLHF.

V and J are TRBV7-9 and TRBJ2-7; 9 nucleotides align to TRBD1. Germline CDR1 reads SEHNR; CDR2 reads FQNEAQ (reference sequence). Trimming took 9 bases from V and 6 from J; bases not matched to a gene: 12. This CDR3 comprises 14 residues. The CDR3 nucleotides read TGTGCCAGGTCCAACCGGGACAGGGTCGGCGAGCAGTACTTC. Its translation: CARSNRDRVGEQYF.

This chain joins TRBV6-5 and TRBJ1-2; perhaps TRBD1 as D (6 bases). CDR3 length equals 14 residues. The germline V gene encodes CDR1 MNHEY and CDR2 SVGAGI. V was trimmed by 8 bases and J by 3 bases, leaving 16 bases between them. The CDR3 protein is CASAPGDRYYGYTF. DNA for the CDR3: TGTGCCAGCGCCCCAGGGGATCGGTACTATGGCTACACCTTC.

This chain joins TRBV6-1 and TRBJ1-6; D gene uncertain. The V end lost 4 bases, the J end lost 8 bases, and 6 bases lay between the germline ends. CDR3 length: 12 residues. CDR1 and CDR2 (germline): MNHNS, SASEGT. DNA for the CDR3: TGTGCCAGCAGTGGCGGGTATTCACCCCTCCACTTT. Encoded protein: CASSGGYSPLHF.

The chain recombines TRBV4-1 with TRBJ2-2; possible D gene TRBD1, 6 bases. Deletions cut 4 bases from V and 0 bases from J, with 18 bases between. CDR3 length: 18 residues. CDR1 and CDR2 (germline): MGHRA, YSYEKL. CDR3: CASSPQTGTLANTGELFF. CDR3 nucleotide sequence: TGCGCCAGCAGCCCGCAAACCGGGACACTCGCGAACACCGGGGAGCTGTTTTTT.